The clone carrying this T cell receptor (beta chain) was seen only once. Its antigen is not identified. PCR used 60 Vbeta primers and 13 Jbeta primers. Assay used: immunoSEQ multiplex PCR; TCRdb lists only in-frame clones, some missing. The sample lists under 150,000 clones, around 86% occurring once. This record comes from a study of cytomegalovirus exposure and HLA in healthy donors. CDR1 is LGHNA and CDR2 is YSLEER in the germline V gene. The CDR3 totals 14 residues. V gave up 0 bases and J gave up 5 bases, with 10 bases separating them. Findings and caveats of the study: Some V segments (TRBV6-2 and TRBV6-3 among them) were excluded as indistinguishable.

The chain employs TRBV4-3 and TRBJ1-1, with D possibly matching TRBD1 (5 bases). The receptor's source is a man between 18 and 29 years old in good health and CMV-seronegative. Sequenced material: PBMCs. CDR3 protein: CASSQDWAGTEAFF. CDR3 sequence (DNA): TGCGCCAGCAGCCAAGATTGGGCAGGGACTGAAGCTTTCTTT.